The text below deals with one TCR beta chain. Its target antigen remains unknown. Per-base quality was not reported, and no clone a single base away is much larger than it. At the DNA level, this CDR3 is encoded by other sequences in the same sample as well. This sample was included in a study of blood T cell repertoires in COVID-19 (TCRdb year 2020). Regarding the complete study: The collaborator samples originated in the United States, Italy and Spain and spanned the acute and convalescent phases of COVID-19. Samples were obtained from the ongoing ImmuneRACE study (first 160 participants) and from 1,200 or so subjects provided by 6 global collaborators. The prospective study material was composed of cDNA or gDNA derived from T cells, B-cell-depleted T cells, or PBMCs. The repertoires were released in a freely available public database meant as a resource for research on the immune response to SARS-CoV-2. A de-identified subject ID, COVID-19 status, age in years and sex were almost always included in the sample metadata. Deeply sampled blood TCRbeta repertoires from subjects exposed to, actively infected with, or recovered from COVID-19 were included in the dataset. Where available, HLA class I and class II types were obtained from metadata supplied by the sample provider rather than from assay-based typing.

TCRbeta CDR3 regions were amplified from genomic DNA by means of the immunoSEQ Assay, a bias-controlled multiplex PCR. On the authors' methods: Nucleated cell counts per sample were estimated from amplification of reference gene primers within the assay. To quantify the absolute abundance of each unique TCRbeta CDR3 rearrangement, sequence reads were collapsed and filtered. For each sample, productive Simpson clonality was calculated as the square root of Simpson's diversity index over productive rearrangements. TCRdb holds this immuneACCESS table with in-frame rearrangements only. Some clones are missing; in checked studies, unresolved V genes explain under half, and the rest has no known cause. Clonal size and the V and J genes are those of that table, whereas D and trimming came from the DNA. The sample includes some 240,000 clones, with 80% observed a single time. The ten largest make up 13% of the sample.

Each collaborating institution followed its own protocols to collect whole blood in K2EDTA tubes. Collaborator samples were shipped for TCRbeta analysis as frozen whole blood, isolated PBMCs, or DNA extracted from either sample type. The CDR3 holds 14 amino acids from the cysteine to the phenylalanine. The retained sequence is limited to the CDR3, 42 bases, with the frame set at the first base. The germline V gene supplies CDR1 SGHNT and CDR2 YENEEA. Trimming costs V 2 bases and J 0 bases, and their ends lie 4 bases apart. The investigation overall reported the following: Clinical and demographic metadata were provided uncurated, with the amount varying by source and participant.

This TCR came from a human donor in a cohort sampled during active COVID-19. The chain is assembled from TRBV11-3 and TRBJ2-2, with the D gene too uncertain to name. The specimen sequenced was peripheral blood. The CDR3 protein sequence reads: CASSLSTNTGELFF. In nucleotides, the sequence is TGTGCCAGCAGCTTATCCACGAACACCGGGGAGCTGTTTTTT.